One sample yielded the 7 T cell receptor beta chains listed below, sequenced in a study of cytomegalovirus exposure and HLA in healthy donors. Use of 60 Vbeta and 13 Jbeta primers characterized the PCR. TCRdb's table, derived via immunoSEQ multiplex PCR, lists solely in-frame clones and lacks some. Of 90,000 to 150,000 clones in the sample, under 85% were seen once. The material sequenced was PBMCs. These receptors were taken from a man aged 18 to 30 in good health and CMV-seropositive.

The chain employs TRBV7-9 and TRBJ1-2; no definite D call. The germline gives CDR1 SEHNR, CDR2 FQNEAQ (reference sequence). Trimming stripped 7 bases from V and 5 bases from J, with 17 bases between. CDR3 length: 14 residues. The CDR3 reads CASTEVGRPYGYTF. The CDR3 DNA follows: TGTGCCAGCACCGAAGTGGGCAGACCATATGGCTACACCTTC.

V and J are TRBV7-3 and TRBJ2-2, with 11 bases lining up with TRBD2. The ends lost 5 bases at V and 5 bases at J; junction bases unmatched: 7. CDR1 is SGHTA and CDR2 is FQGTGA in the germline V gene. The CDR3 totals 16 residues. The CDR3 loop reads CASSRIAGGQTGELFF. The CDR3 DNA reads TGTGCCAGCAGCCGAATAGCGGGAGGGCAAACCGGGGAGCTGTTTTTT.

CDR3 residues: CASSRPERGIGEQYF. CDR3 DNA sequence: TGCGCCAGCAGCCGCCCGGAGCGGGGTATCGGCGAGCAGTACTTC. The rearrangement joins TRBV4-1 to TRBJ2-7, with TRBD2 identical over 7 bases. Germline V gives CDR1 MGHRA, CDR2 YSYEKL. V trimming: 4 bases; J trimming: 6 bases; junction bases outside the gene matches: 12. This CDR3 comprises 15 residues.

This chain uses TRBV30 with TRBJ2-1; 9 nucleotides match TRBD2. The V gene end was trimmed by 2 bases and the J gene end by 4 bases; junction bases not matched to a gene: 18. CDR3 length: 19 amino acids. Germline V gives CDR1 GTSNPN, CDR2 SVGIG (reference sequence). The CDR3 sequence: CAWSWQGGRARIRYNEQFF. The CDR3 DNA follows: TGTGCCTGGAGTTGGCAGGGCGGGAGGGCTCGGATTAGGTACAATGAGCAGTTCTTC.

The CDR3 nucleotides read TGTGCCAGCAGCTCTGTAGCGGGAAGCAATGAGCAGTTCTTC. The encoded protein is CASSSVAGSNEQFF. The rearrangement links TRBV7-2 to TRBJ2-1; 8 positions match TRBD2. This CDR3 spans 14 amino acids. Looked up from germline, CDR1 is SGHTA and CDR2 is FQGNSA. J lost 6 bases, V lost 4 bases, and 5 bases had no gene match.

The J gene is TRBJ2-7, the V gene TRBV6-5; D is possibly TRBD1 (6 bases). This CDR3 comprises 12 residues. Germline lookup yields CDR1 MNHEY and CDR2 SVGAGI. Trimming left V 8 bases short and J 5 bases short, with 13 bases between. CDR3 DNA: TGTGCCAGCTCCCCGTGGGGGCACGAGCAGTACTTC. This gives the protein CASSPWGHEQYF.

This clone was observed a handful of times. This chain links TRBV28 with TRBJ2-6; 9 bases line up with TRBD1. Germline lookup yields CDR1 MDHEN and CDR2 SYDVKM. The CDR3 covers 14 residues. Unmatched junction bases numbered 9, after V lost 5 bases and J lost 13 bases. CDR3 loop: CASSPGTGYSVLTF. CDR3 sequence (DNA): TGTGCCAGCAGTCCCGGGACAGGGTATTCAGTCCTGACTTTC.